These 20 T cell receptor beta chains were all obtained from the same sample, sequenced in a study of CD8 T cells in ankylosing spondylitis (dated by TCRdb to about 2017). Library preparation employed 5' RACE. Sequencing relied on an Illumina HiSeq 2500. In-frame beta chains were kept once TCRdb had trimmed the public reads at Q25 with fastp and called clones with MiXCR. Identical CDR3 proteins give one entry, which carries the most common genes and DNA. The sample table contains roughly 240,000 distinct CDR3 sequences; only one count was recorded for approximately 7.6% of them. Approximately 5% of the sample is in the top ten clones. Sequenced sample: blood, either unsorted or a sorted T cell fraction (not recorded which). The source is a female donor with ankylosing spondylitis or in good health (not recorded which).

This clonotype was counted ten times or more. The chain combines TRBV5-1 with TRBJ1-6; D ambiguous. From germline, CDR1 is SGHRS and CDR2 YFSETQ. The V end was cut by 3 bases, the J end by 2 bases, with 6 bases between. The CDR3 is made up of 14 amino acids. CDR3 sequence reads: CASSSGAYNSPLHF. The DNA for the CDR3 is TGCGCCAGCAGCTCCGGGGCCTATAATTCACCCCTCCACTTT.

This clonotype was recorded at least ten times. The V and J genes are TRBV11-2 and TRBJ2-7; 8 positions match TRBD2. The CDR3 totals 15 residues. The trim removed 6 bases at V and 7 bases at J, leaving 14 bases unmatched. Looked up from germline, CDR1 is SGHAT and CDR2 is FQNNGV. The CDR3 sequence is CASRLIAGRGREQYF. CDR3 DNA sequence: TGTGCCAGCAGGCTAATAGCGGGAAGAGGAAGGGAGCAGTACTTC.

This clonotype was observed at least ten times. This rearrangement joins TRBV12-3 or TRBV12-4 to TRBJ1-1, with 7 nucleotides matching TRBD1. The CDR3 loop spans 13 amino acids. Trimming took 3 bases from V and 10 from J; bases not matched to a gene: 8. The CDR3 loop is CASSFPDREGAFF. The DNA of the CDR3 is TGTGCCAGCAGTTTCCCCGACAGGGAGGGAGCTTTCTTT.

This clonotype was detected ten times or more. The rearrangement links TRBV5-1 to TRBJ1-1; 8 bases are a match to TRBD1. This CDR3 has 14 amino acids. From germline, CDR1 is SGHRS and CDR2 YFSETQ. J was trimmed by 6 bases and V by 2 bases; bases with no gene match: 6. CDR3: CASSFRVQGAEAFF. CDR3 coding DNA: TGCGCCAGCAGCTTCCGTGTACAGGGGGCTGAAGCTTTCTTT.

This clonotype has at least ten counts. The chain has TRBV7-2 and TRBJ1-5, with D uncertain. In germline, CDR1 is SGHTA, CDR2 FQGNSA. Trimming stripped 0 bases from V and 9 bases from J, with 9 bases between. The CDR3 has 13 residues. The chain's CDR3 is CASSLAEGMPQHF. CDR3 bases: TGTGCCAGCAGCTTAGCAGAAGGGATGCCCCAGCATTTT.

This clonotype was detected many times. The chain carries TRBV7-2 and TRBJ2-1, with D tentatively TRBD1 or TRBD2 (6 bases each). Germline V gene lookup returns CDR1 SGHTA and CDR2 FQGNSA. CDR3 length equals 10 residues. Deletions cut 7 bases from V and 15 bases from J, with 13 bases between. CDR3 region: CASTYEGGFF. CDR3 nucleotides: TGTGCCAGCACCTATGAGGGGGGGTTCTTC.

This clonotype was counted ten times or more. The chain couples TRBV20-1 to TRBJ1-1; 7 bases are shared with TRBD1. Germline loops: CDR1 DFQATT, CDR2 SNEGSKA (reference sequence). This CDR3 has 14 amino acids. Unmatched junction bases numbered 20, after V lost 7 bases and J lost 12 bases. CDR3 loop: CSVGQARPTTHSFF. The CDR3 coding sequence is TGCAGTGTTGGACAGGCACGTCCCACCACTCACTCTTTCTTT.

In its sample, this clonotype was seen many times. V is TRBV6-2 or TRBV6-3 and J is TRBJ2-3, with D possibly being TRBD1 (6 bases). This CDR3 is 13 amino acids long. Germline V gives CDR1 MNHEY, CDR2 SVGEGT. The ends were cut back, 7 bases at V and 7 bases at J, with 15 bases in the middle. For the CDR3, the DNA is TGTGCCAGCATGGGACGCGGACAGTATACGCAGTATTTT. It specifies CASMGRGQYTQYF.

This clonotype was recorded a few times. The chain employs TRBV5-5 and TRBJ2-1, with a tentative D call TRBD2 (5 bases). V was cut by 4 bases and J by 5 bases, with 10 bases left in between. The length of the CDR3 is 13 residues. Germline CDR1 reads SGHKS; CDR2 reads YYEKEE (reference sequence). The CDR3 region has the DNA TGTGCCAGCAGCGACTATATAAACAATGAGCAGTTCTTC. Protein product: CASSDYINNEQFF. The whole variable domain, filled in from reference TRBV5-5 and TRBJ2-1, reads DAGVTQSPTHLIKTRGQQVTLRCSPISGHKSVSWYQQVLGQGPQFIFQYYEKEERGRGNFPDRFSARQFPNYSSELNVNALLLGDSALYLCASSDYINNEQFFGPGTRLTVL.

This clonotype was counted ten times or more. V usage is TRBV4-3 and J usage is TRBJ2-1, with 13 bases aligning to TRBD2. This CDR3 has 19 amino acids. In germline, CDR1 is LGHNA, CDR2 YSLEER. J gave up 8 bases and V 1 base, and 14 bases lay outside the gene matches. The CDR3 reads CASSQVNIRTSGRKYEQFF. The CDR3 nucleotides are TGCGCCAGCAGCCAAGTTAACATTAGGACTAGCGGGAGAAAGTATGAGCAGTTCTTC.

This clonotype was seen many times. The genes are TRBV7-2 and TRBJ2-5; perhaps TRBD1 as D (6 bases). Trimming shortened V by 8 bases and J by 1 base, and 17 bases separated the two germline ends. The CDR3 sequence is 15 residues long. Germline V gene sequence: CDR1 SGHTA, CDR2 FQGNSA. The CDR3 region has the DNA TGTGCCAGCTCCCCTGGGACACTAGTCCAAGAGACCCAGTACTTC. It translates to CASSPGTLVQETQYF.

This clonotype was counted a few times. The chain uses TRBV4-3 and TRBJ2-2, with 12 bases matching TRBD2. The CDR3 is 18 residues long. Germline V CDR1 and CDR2: LGHNA, YSLEER. Trimming cost V 1 base and J 7 bases; bases outside gene matches: 10. The DNA for the CDR3 is TGCGCCAGCAGCCAAGGTCAGCTAGCGGGAGGGCATGGCGGGGAGCTGTTTTTT. Protein product: CASSQGQLAGGHGGELFF.

At least ten counts were recorded for this clonotype. The rearrangement uses TRBV10-3 and TRBJ2-5; a possible D gene is TRBD1 (5 bases). The CDR3 extends over 13 amino acids. Germline V lookup: CDR1 ENHRY, CDR2 SYGVKD. V gave up 3 bases and J gave up 3 bases, with 8 bases separating them. The CDR3 sequence is CAISDDRKETQYF. CDR3 sequence (DNA): TGTGCCATCAGTGACGACAGAAAAGAGACCCAGTACTTC.

This clonotype was seen repeatedly, ten times or more. At one boundary the junction diverges from the germline segment, which might be a read error. The chain combines TRBV20-1 with TRBJ2-7; 7 bases are shared with TRBD2. The CDR3 consists of 14 residues. Germline CDR1 and CDR2: DFQATT and SNEGSKA (reference sequence). The CDR3 region has the DNA TGCAGAGCTAGTTTCGGGGGGTTTTCCTACGAGCAGTACTTC. This translates into CRASFGGFSYEQYF.

In its sample, this clonotype was seen many times. The chain couples TRBV15 to TRBJ2-3; the D gene is possibly TRBD1 (5 bases). The CDR3 extends over 14 amino acids. Germline V lookup: CDR1 LNHNV, CDR2 YYDKDF (reference sequence). The V end lost 2 bases, the J end lost 2 bases, and 8 bases lay between the germline ends. The CDR3 is CATSRMDNTDTQYF. DNA for the CDR3: TGTGCCACCAGCAGAATGGACAACACAGATACGCAGTATTTT.

On this clonotype: A much larger clone differs by one base, so this may be a read error. CDR3 bases: TGCGCCAGCAGTTGGACTAGCGGGGGGGTTAGAGATACGCAGTATTTT. Amino acids: CASSWTSGGVRDTQYF. The gene calls are TRBV5-1 and TRBJ2-3; 15 bases map to TRBD2. There are 16 residues in the CDR3. The V and J ends lost 5 bases and 5 bases, in that order; junction bases with no gene match: 6. CDR1 and CDR2 from the germline V gene are SGHRS and YFSETQ.

This clonotype was seen ten or more times. The chain links TRBV12-3 or TRBV12-4 to TRBJ1-1; the D is unclear. Trimming removed 1 base at V and 0 bases at J, with 6 bases between. The CDR3 extends over 14 amino acids. Here the CDR3 reads CASSLGPVNTEAFF. The DNA of the CDR3 is TGTGCCAGCAGTTTAGGCCCCGTGAACACTGAAGCTTTCTTT.

This clonotype was counted ten times or more. V and J are TRBV6-5 and TRBJ2-5; 8 positions match TRBD1. After removal of 7 bases from V and 3 bases from J, the junction contained 1 base not matched to a gene. The length of the CDR3 is 12 residues. The germline gives CDR1 MNHEY, CDR2 SVGAGI. The CDR3 loop reads CASKQGEETQYF. The CDR3 nucleotides are TGTGCCAGCAAACAGGGGGAAGAGACCCAGTACTTC.

This clonotype was seen at least ten times. The V call is TRBV20-1, the J call TRBJ2-1; D possibly matches TRBD1 or TRBD2 (5 bases each). Germline V lookup: CDR1 DFQATT, CDR2 SNEGSKA (reference sequence). The V end lost 6 bases, the J end lost 8 bases, and 20 bases lay between the germline ends. The CDR3 consists of 14 residues. The CDR3 DNA reads as TGCAGTGCACCGGGGCAGGGAAGTTGGTATGAGCAGTTCTTC. It is translated as CSAPGQGSWYEQFF.

This clonotype was counted between two and nine times. The junction does not match germline at one end; this may be a read error. The chain combines TRBV2 with TRBJ2-5; 8 bases are shared with TRBD1. This CDR3 region has 18 residues. CDR1 SNHLY and CDR2 FYNNEI come from the germline V gene. The CDR3 loop is CTSGPIGYPGGPQETQYF. CDR3 sequence (DNA): TGTACCAGCGGCCCAATTGGGTATCCAGGGGGCCCCCAAGAGACCCAGTACTTC.